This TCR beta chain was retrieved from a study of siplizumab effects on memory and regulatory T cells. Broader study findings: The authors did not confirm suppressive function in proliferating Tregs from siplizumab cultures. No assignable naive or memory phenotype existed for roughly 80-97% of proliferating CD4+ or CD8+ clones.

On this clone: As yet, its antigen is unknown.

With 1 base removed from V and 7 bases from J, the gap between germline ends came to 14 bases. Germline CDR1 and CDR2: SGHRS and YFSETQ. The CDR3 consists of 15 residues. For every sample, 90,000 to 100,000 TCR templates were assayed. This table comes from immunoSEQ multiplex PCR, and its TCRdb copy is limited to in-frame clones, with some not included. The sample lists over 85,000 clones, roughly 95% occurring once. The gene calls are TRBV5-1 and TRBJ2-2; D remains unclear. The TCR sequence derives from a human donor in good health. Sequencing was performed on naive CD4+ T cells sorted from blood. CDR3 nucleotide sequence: TGCGCCAGCAGCTTGACGGTGGGGTCTGACGGGGAGCTGTTTTTT. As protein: CASSLTVGSDGELFF.